This is a list of T cell receptor beta chains from one sample in a study of graft-versus-host responses after intestinal transplantation. Only in-frame clones appear in the TCRdb table, and some are missing; sequencing was by immunoSEQ multiplex PCR. Of nearly 45,000 clones listed, 91% are singletons. Material: PBMCs, obtained 524 days after transplant. The origin of the receptors is a human patient who received an intestinal transplant, so some T cells may come from the graft donor. The CDR3 runs from the conserved cysteine through the conserved F or W. The D gene is left open where the match is weak. Part of the rows lack a size; the others show once, few, many or a class for expanded clones.

clone size | J gene | D gene | V gene | CDR3 DNA | CDR3 protein
NA | TRBJ2-1 | TRBD2 | TRBV2 | TGTGCCAGCAGTGAACTAGCGGGGACCCTTGACAATGAGCAGTTCTTC | CASSELAGTLDNEQFF
NA | TRBJ2-1 | TRBD2 | TRBV7-3 | TGTGCCAGCAGCTTAACTAGCGGGACCTACAATGAGCAGTTCTTC | CASSLTSGTYNEQFF
once | TRBJ2-1 | NA | TRBV25-1 | TGTGCCAGCAGTGGGGAGATGGATGAGCAGTTCTTC | CASSGEMDEQFF
NA | TRBJ2-2 | TRBD2 | TRBV5-1 | TGCGCCAGCAGCTTTTTCGGACTAGCGGGAGAAGGCGGGGAGCTGTTTTTT | CASSFFGLAGEGGELFF
NA | TRBJ1-2 | TRBD1 | TRBV15 | TGTGCCACCAGCAGCCGGGACAGGGGTGGGGGCTACACCTTC | CATSSRDRGGGYTF
NA | TRBJ1-2 | TRBD1 | TRBV19 | TGTGCCAGTAGAGCTGGACAGGGGTATGGCTACACCTTC | CASRAGQGYGYTF
once | TRBJ2-2 | TRBD1 | TRBV19 | TGTGCCAGTAGTACCCGGGGACAGGGGTCCGCCGGGGAGCTGTTTTTT | CASSTRGQGSAGELFF
NA | TRBJ1-2 | NA | TRBV28 | TGTGCCAGCAGTGCCCCTCGGACGCCCCGGGGCTATGGCTACACCTTC | CASSAPRTPRGYGYTF
NA | TRBJ2-7 | TRBD2 | TRBV11-2 | TGTGCCAGCAGCTTAGTACGCCTAGCGGGACGCTCCTACGAGCAGTACTTC | CASSLVRLAGRSYEQYF
NA | TRBJ1-3 | NA | TRBV6-5 | TGTGCCAGCAGAGATACAGGGAGCTCTGGAAACACCATATATTTT | CASRDTGSSGNTIYF
NA | TRBJ2-7 | NA | TRBV4-3 | TGCGCCAGCAGCCGGGGCAGATCCTACGAGCAGTACTTC | CASSRGRSYEQYF
NA | TRBJ2-1 | NA | TRBV15 | TGTGCCACCAGCAGAGATTCGGCGGGCCCCTACAATGAGCAGTTCTTC | CATSRDSAGPYNEQFF
NA | TRBJ2-3 | NA | TRBV29-1 | TGCAGCGGGGAAGGGGCCCCGGATACGCAGTATTTT | CSGEGAPDTQYF
NA | TRBJ2-7 | TRBD2 | TRBV2 | TGTGCCAGCAGTGAAAGGCTAGCGGGAGGTATCAGCTCCTACGAGCAGTACTTC | CASSERLAGGISSYEQYF
NA | TRBJ2-7 | TRBD2 | TRBV6-5 | TGTGCCAGCAGTTACGGCAGCGGGAGCTCCTACGAGCAGTACTTC | CASSYGSGSSYEQYF
few | TRBJ2-1 | NA | TRBV27 | TGTGCCACCACCCCATTGAGGGCGTTGCAGGGGAGCGAGCAGTTCTTC | CATTPLRALQGSEQFF
NA | TRBJ2-2 | NA | TRBV6-6 | TGTGCCAGCAGTTACGTTGTTTCTAACACCGGGGAGCTGTTTTTT | CASSYVVSNTGELFF
once | TRBJ2-1 | NA | TRBV30 | TGTGCCTGGAGTGTTCAGGGGGGGAATGAGCAGTTCTTC | CAWSVQGGNEQFF
NA | TRBJ2-1 | NA | TRBV6-4 | TGTGCCAGCAGTGACTCCTACAATGAGCAGTTCTTC | CASSDSYNEQFF
NA | TRBJ1-1 | NA | TRBV7-9 | TGTGCCAGCAGCTTAAAGGGGGGCACTGAAGCTTTCTTT | CASSLKGGTEAFF
NA | TRBJ1-6 | NA | TRBV7-3 | TGTGCCAGCAGCCCCACTGGCCCCTCCTATAATTCACCCCTCCACTTT | CASSPTGPSYNSPLHF
NA | TRBJ2-5 | TRBD1 | TRBV7-9 | TGTGCCAGCAGAACAGGGGGAGCCCAAGAGACCCAGTACTTC | CASRTGGAQETQYF
NA | TRBJ2-3 | NA | TRBV29-1 | TGCAGCGTTGCGGGATCCTCTAGCACAGATACGCAGTATTTT | CSVAGSSSTDTQYF
NA | TRBJ2-3 | TRBD2 | TRBV4-2 | TGTGCCAGCAGGGGACTAGCGGGACAGGATACAGATACGCAGTATTTT | CASRGLAGQDTDTQYF
NA | TRBJ2-2 | TRBD2 | TRBV7-2 | TGTGCCAGCAGCTTAGCTTTGGCGGGGGGGACCGGGGAGCTGTTTTTT | CASSLALAGGTGELFF
NA | TRBJ2-7 | TRBD1 | TRBV5-1 | TGCGCCAGCAGCTTGGCCGATGACAGGGCTCGGGAGCAGTACTTC | CASSLADDRAREQYF
NA | TRBJ1-1 | NA | TRBV27 | TGTGCCAGCAGTTTATCGAAAGGAGTGAACACTGAAGCTTTCTTT | CASSLSKGVNTEAFF
once | TRBJ1-1 | NA | TRBV7-8 | TGTGCCAGCAGCCAAACCGAGGGGGGCGTACGGGTGAACACTGAAGCTTTCTTT | CASSQTEGGVRVNTEAFF
NA | TRBJ2-7 | TRBD2 | TRBV4-2 | TGTGCCAGCAGCCAAGATCTGACTAGCGGGGAGTACGAGCAGTACTTC | CASSQDLTSGEYEQYF
NA | TRBJ1-2 | NA | TRBV7-9 | TGTGCCAGCAGCTTAGCGGGCGGTAGCTACACCTTC | CASSLAGGSYTF
NA | TRBJ1-4 | NA | TRBV19 | TGTGCCAGTAGCTCGGGACTGAATAATGAAAAACTGTTTTTT | CASSSGLNNEKLFF
NA | TRBJ2-1 | NA | TRBV29-1 | TGCAGCGGCCAGGGGTTATCGGGGAATGAGCAGTTCTTC | CSGQGLSGNEQFF